The clone carrying this T cell receptor beta chain was seen a handful of times. This CDR3 is 15 amino acids long. Germline V gene sequence: CDR1 MDHEN, CDR2 SYDVKM. Trimming removed 3 bases at V and 7 bases at J, with 18 bases between. The data are from a study of blood T cell repertoires in COVID-19. Study overall: Whether acute or convalescent, the COVID-19 samples came from the United States, Italy and Spain. Sources were T cells, B-cell-depleted T cells, or PBMCs; the material itself was cDNA or gDNA.

Clones were read by immunoSEQ multiplex PCR, and TCRdb kept only the in-frame ones, dropping some. The data show under 500,000 clones, with approximately 90% seen just once and more than 0.95% held by the top ten. Individuals drawn from around 25 US areas were about 18 to 90 years old. Two negative PCRs, clearance, or symptom resolution characterized the recovered Cohort 3 donors. V is TRBV28 and J is TRBJ1-1; the D is unclear. Sample: PBMCs or T cells enriched from blood (not recorded which). This receptor was taken from a young man who had recovered from COVID-19. The CDR3 coding sequence is TGTGCCAGCAGTTTCGTAGCGCCCCTCGGGAGTGAAGCTTTCTTT. This sequence encodes CASSFVAPLGSEAFF.